This is a list of T cell receptor beta chains from one sample in a study of cytomegalovirus exposure and HLA in healthy donors. Using immunoSEQ multiplex PCR, the repertoire was profiled, and TCRdb retains in-frame clones only, with some absent. The table has 300,000 or so clones, roughly 90% seen once; the top ten hold 0.9% to 1%. The specimen sequenced was PBMCs. These receptors all stem from a man aged 25 to 45 in good health and CMV-seronegative. The CDR3 runs from the conserved cysteine through the conserved F or W. A D gene is named only where the DNA matches it firmly. Only part of the rows carry a size: once, few, many, or a class if the clone is expanded.

size	D	V	J	DNA	CDR3
-	-	TRBV21-1	TRBJ1-1	TGCCCCGGGAGGAGGATGAACACTGAAGCTTTCTTT	CPGRRMNTEAFF
few	-	TRBV2	TRBJ1-2	TGTGCCAGCAGTGATTGGAGTCCCTATGGCTACACCTTC	CASSDWSPYGYTF
-	TRBD2	TRBV6-6	TRBJ2-3	TGTGCCAGCAGCCCGACTAGCAGCACAGATACGCAGTATTTT	CASSPTSSTDTQYF
-	TRBD2	TRBV14	TRBJ2-1	TGTGCCAGCAGCCAAGCTGTTGGGACTAGCGGCAATGAGCAGTTCTTC	CASSQAVGTSGNEQFF
once	TRBD1	TRBV6-1	TRBJ1-5	TGTGCCAGCAGTGAACCCGTAACAGGGGGCATGAACAATCAGCCCCAGCATTTT	CASSEPVTGGMNNQPQHF
few	TRBD1	TRBV5-4	TRBJ1-6	TGTGCCAGCAGCTTGGGTGGGACAGGGAACTCACCCCTCCACTTT	CASSLGGTGNSPLHF
-	-	TRBV4-1	TRBJ2-2	TGCGCCAGCAGCCAATTGACTACCGGGGAGCTGTTTTTT	CASSQLTTGELFF
-	-	TRBV11-2	TRBJ1-1	TGTGCCAGCAGCTTAAGAGGCGTCTCGATGAACACTGAAGCTTTCTTT	CASSLRGVSMNTEAFF
-	-	TRBV7-9	TRBJ2-7	TGTGCCAGCAGCTTCCCGCAGCGGGAGCAGTACTTC	CASSFPQREQYF
-	TRBD2	TRBV7-2	TRBJ2-3	TGTGCCAGCAGCCTCCGACTAGCGGGGGGCCCAGATACGCAGTATTTT	CASSLRLAGGPDTQYF
-	TRBD1	TRBV4-3	TRBJ2-5	TGCGCCAGCAGCCAAGGGACAGGGGGCGGTGAGACCCAGTACTTC	CASSQGTGGGETQYF
-	TRBD1	TRBV25-1	TRBJ2-5	TGTGCCAGCAGTGGCCTCCTTGGACAGGCCCAAGAGACCCAGTACTTC	CASSGLLGQAQETQYF
-	TRBD1	TRBV7-6	TRBJ2-7	TGTGCCAGCAGCTTAGGGGGGACAGGAATAAGAGGGCAGTACTTC	CASSLGGTGIRGQYF
-	TRBD2	TRBV6-1	TRBJ2-5	TGTGCCAGCAAGAGCGGGGGGGTCGAGACCCAGTACTTC	CASKSGGVETQYF
-	TRBD2	TRBV30	TRBJ2-3	TGTGCCTGGAGTGTGGCTAGCGGGGGGGCGGATACGCAGTATTTT	CAWSVASGGADTQYF
-	TRBD1	TRBV13	TRBJ1-6	TGTGCCAGCAGGAAGACAGGGGTTAATTCACCCCTCCACTTT	CASRKTGVNSPLHF
-	TRBD1	TRBV29-1	TRBJ2-2	TGCAGCGTACATGACGGTCCAGGGGGCACCGGGGAGCTGTTTTTT	CSVHDGPGGTGELFF
-	-	TRBV29-1	TRBJ2-5	TGCAGCGTGATCGGGTCAGAGACCCAGTACTTC	CSVIGSETQYF
-	TRBD1	TRBV7-9	TRBJ1-5	TGTGCCAGCAGCTCGGACAGGGATCAGCCCCAGCATTTT	CASSSDRDQPQHF
-	-	TRBV9	TRBJ2-3	TGTGCCAGCAGCATACTGGACACTCCGTCGTATTTT	CASSILDTPSYF
-	-	TRBV14	TRBJ2-1	TGTGCCAGCAGCCGACAGGCAGAGGCCGCGGAGCAGTTCTTC	CASSRQAEAAEQFF
-	-	TRBV5-4	TRBJ1-1	TGTGCCAGCAGCTCTCCCCTAGGCGAGAACACTGAAGCTTTCTTT	CASSSPLGENTEAFF
-	-	TRBV19	TRBJ1-1	TGTGCCAGTATAAATCAGGGGCGCAGGACTGAAGCTTTCTTT	CASINQGRRTEAFF
-	TRBD1	TRBV5-6	TRBJ1-4	TGTGCCAGCAGCTTGAGGACAGGAGAAGAAAAACTGTTTTTT	CASSLRTGEEKLFF
-	-	TRBV9	TRBJ2-7	TGTGCCAGCAGCGCCTCTGGGGGGATCTTGGACGAGCAGTACTTC	CASSASGGILDEQYF
-	-	TRBV10-2	TRBJ1-2	TGCGCCAGCAGTGGAGGTGTATATGGCTACACCTTC	CASSGGVYGYTF
-	TRBD1	TRBV5-1	TRBJ1-4	TGCGCCAGCAGCTTGGGGGACAGGTATAATGAAAAACTGTTTTTT	CASSLGDRYNEKLFF
-	TRBD1	TRBV4-1	TRBJ1-5	TGCGCCAGCAGCGCCTATACAGGGGGCCAGGATCAGCCCCAGCATTTT	CASSAYTGGQDQPQHF